This T cell receptor beta chain was sequenced for a study of T cells in Graves' hyperthyroidism and ophthalmopathy. RNA transcripts provided the source from which TCR beta CDR3 regions were amplified. A set of HTBI primers served as the primers for a first-round RT-PCR of the TCR CDR3. One entry per CDR3 protein results from TCRdb running MiXCR on the multiplex PCR reads. The sample contains approximately 620,000 distinct CDR3 sequences, approximately 15% of which appear only once. General study results and limits: Most clonotypes that expanded in the thyroid above 0.001 also showed up in blood.

Germline trimming cut 4 bases from V and 2 bases from J; bases unmatched to any gene: 10. The CDR3 is 17 amino acids. From germline, CDR1 is MDHEN and CDR2 SYDVKM. A note on this clonotype: The antigen is not known.

V gene TRBV28 combines with J gene TRBJ2-3, with 9 bases that match TRBD1. The sequence came from a woman aged 40-49 years with Graves' ophthalmopathy. The specimen sequenced was blood. This CDR3 reads CASSSTPGQGYTDTQYF. The CDR3 DNA is TGTGCCAGCAGTTCTACACCGGGACAGGGCTACACAGATACGCAGTATTTT.